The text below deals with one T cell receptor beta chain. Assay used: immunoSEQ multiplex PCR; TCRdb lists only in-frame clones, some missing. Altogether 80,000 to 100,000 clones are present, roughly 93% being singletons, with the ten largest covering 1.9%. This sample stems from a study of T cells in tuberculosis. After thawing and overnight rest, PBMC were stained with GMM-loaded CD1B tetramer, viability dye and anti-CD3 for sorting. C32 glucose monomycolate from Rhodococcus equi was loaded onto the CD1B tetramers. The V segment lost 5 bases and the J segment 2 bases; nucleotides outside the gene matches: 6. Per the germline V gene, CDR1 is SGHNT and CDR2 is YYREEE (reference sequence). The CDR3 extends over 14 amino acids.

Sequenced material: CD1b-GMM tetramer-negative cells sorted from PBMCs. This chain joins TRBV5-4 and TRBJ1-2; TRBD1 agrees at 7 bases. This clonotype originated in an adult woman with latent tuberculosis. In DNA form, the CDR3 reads TGTGCCAGCAGTACCGGGACAGACAACTATGGCTACACCTTC. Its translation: CASSTGTDNYGYTF.